This passage covers 26 T cell receptor beta chains from one sample sequenced in a study of blood T cells in healthy people across ages. PCR was performed a second time for roughly 6 to 12 cycles using a sample-barcoded 5' primer and a J-beta primer mix. TCRdb reprocessed the 5' RACE reads with MiXCR, giving one entry per CDR3 protein. The table records approximately 1.5 million distinct CDR3 sequences, less than 45% of them present only once. Source material: blood. These TCRs come from a woman between 18 and 29 years old in good health.

This clonotype was counted ten times or more. This chain uses TRBV25-1 with TRBJ1-1; D is perhaps TRBD1 (6 bases). Germline CDR1 MGHDK, CDR2 SYGVNS. The CDR3 has 13 residues. Trimming cost V 6 bases and J 0 bases, with 8 bases left between them. The CDR3 region is CASRDSMNTEAFF. The DNA for the CDR3 is TGTGCCAGCAGGGACAGCATGAACACTGAAGCTTTCTTT.

This clonotype was found once. This chain uses TRBV4-2 with TRBJ1-4; D call uncertain. This CDR3 has 14 residues. Trimming stripped 1 base from V and 7 bases from J, with 10 bases between. The germline gives CDR1 LGHNA, CDR2 YNFKEQ. The CDR3 region has the DNA TGTGCCAGCAGCCAAGGAGGTGGCAGTGAAAAACTGTTTTTT. Encoded protein: CASSQGGGSEKLFF.

The CDR3 region is CASSRGPGQGRMRDGYTF. CDR3 in DNA: TGCGCCAGCAGCAGAGGACCGGGACAGGGACGAATGAGGGATGGCTACACCTTC. This sequence joins TRBV4-1 and TRBJ1-2, with 9 bases lining up with TRBD1. The CDR3 contains 18 residues. V shed 5 bases, J shed 6 bases, and the junction held 19 bases outside the gene matches. The germline CDR1 and CDR2 sequences are MGHRA and YSYEKL.

In this sample, this clonotype turned up once. The V call is TRBV7-2, the J call TRBJ2-1; D possibly corresponds to TRBD2 (7 bases). This CDR3 contains 16 residues. Germline V lookup: CDR1 SGHTA, CDR2 FQGNSA. V lost 1 base to trimming and J lost 15 bases, with 25 bases between them. CDR3 amino acids: CASSLGGRGGASVTFF. In nucleotides, the CDR3 is TGTGCCAGCAGCTTAGGAGGCAGAGGGGGGGCCTCGGTTACGTTCTTC. The full variable domain, completed using reference TRBV7-2 and TRBJ2-1, is GAGVSQSPSNKVTEKGKDVELRCDPISGHTALYWYRQSLGQGLEFLIYFQGNSAPDKSGLPSDRFSAERTGGSVSTLTIQRTQQEDSAVYLCASSLGGRGGASVTFFGPGTRLTVL.

The genes are TRBV20-1 and TRBJ2-5; 7 positions agree with TRBD2. CDR1 is DFQATT, CDR2 SNEGSKA, per germline (reference sequence). The CDR3 has 14 residues. The ends lost 3 bases at V and 11 bases at J; junction bases unmatched: 15. CDR3 residues: CSASRSSGHNEQYF. DNA of the CDR3: TGCAGTGCTAGCCGTAGTAGCGGGCACAATGAGCAGTACTTC.

The V gene is TRBV20-1, the J gene TRBJ1-2, with D uncertain. The CDR3 is 16 amino acids. The germline gives CDR1 DFQATT, CDR2 SNEGSKA (reference sequence). Trimming pared 4 bases from V and 0 bases from J, leaving 18 bases between. The CDR3 nucleotides are TGCAGTGCTAATCTAGCGGTGGCAAGAGCTAACTATGGCTACACCTTC. Protein: CSANLAVARANYGYTF.

V gene TRBV9 combines with J gene TRBJ2-1; 12 positions agree with TRBD2. Germline-derived CDR1 and CDR2 are SGDLS and YYNGEE. The CDR3 runs to 17 residues. With 4 bases clipped from V and 4 bases from J, the junction kept 9 bases outside the gene matches. CDR3 bases: TGTGCCAGCAGCACAACACCCGGGACTAGCGGGTACAATGAGCAGTTCTTC. Translation: CASSTTPGTSGYNEQFF.

The rearrangement joins TRBV12-3 or TRBV12-4 to TRBJ2-4; D might be TRBD1 (5 bases). The ends were cut back, 1 base at V and 0 bases at J, with 10 bases in the middle. The CDR3 sequence is 16 residues long. The DNA for the CDR3 is TGTGCCAGCAGTTTAGAACAGGCCCTAGCCAAAAACATTCAGTACTTC. As protein: CASSLEQALAKNIQYF.

V is TRBV6-6 and J is TRBJ2-3, with 9 bases matching TRBD2. The V and J ends lost 7 bases and 5 bases, in that order; junction bases with no gene match: 7. The CDR3 is 14 amino acids. Germline V gene sequence: CDR1 MNHNY, CDR2 SVGAGI (reference sequence). The CDR3 here is CASILAGAGDTQYF. Written as DNA, the CDR3 is TGTGCCAGCATCTTAGCGGGGGCCGGAGATACGCAGTATTTT.

CDR3 nucleotides: TGCAGCGTTGAGACAGGGCGGGACTATGGCTACACCTTC. Encoded protein: CSVETGRDYGYTF. The V call is TRBV29-1, the J call TRBJ1-2, with 7 bases lining up with TRBD1. Germline lookup yields CDR1 SQVTM and CDR2 ANQGSEA. The CDR3 extends over 13 amino acids. V shed 3 bases and J 3 bases; nucleotides not matched to a gene: 4.

Of note for this clonotype: The junction departs from germline at one end; a sequencing error may be responsible. The genes are TRBV3-1 and TRBJ2-7; no reliable D call. TRBJ2-4 matches the DNA end more closely, so the J call is doubtful. The CDR3 is made up of 13 amino acids. In germline, CDR1 is LGHDT, CDR2 YNNKEL (reference sequence). Here the CDR3 reads CASNQGRNPIQYF. The CDR3 DNA sequence: TGTGCCAGCAACCAAGGACGTAATCCCATTCAGTACTTC.

The chain is built from TRBV5-1 and TRBJ2-2, with D hard to call. This CDR3 is built from 16 residues. V was trimmed by 4 bases and J by 5 bases, leaving 18 bases between them. Germline V CDR1 and CDR2: SGHRS, YFSETQ. The CDR3 sequence: CASSHSRQPRTGELFF. The CDR3 DNA reads TGCGCCAGCAGCCATAGCCGCCAGCCGCGGACCGGGGAGCTGTTTTTT.

Concerning this clonotype itself: At one boundary the junction diverges from the germline segment, which might be a read error. This chain connects TRBV7-8 to TRBJ2-1, with D possibly being TRBD2 (6 bases). The germline V gene has CDR1 SGHVS and CDR2 FQNEAQ. The length of the CDR3 is 17 residues. CDR3 in DNA: TGTGCCAGCAGCCCGCGGGACGCGGCCCTTGGGGGGTATGAGCGGTTCTTC. This encodes CASSPRDAALGGYERFF.

The rearrangement joins TRBV20-1 to TRBJ1-4, with a possible D match to TRBD1 (6 bases). The CDR3 totals 16 residues. Germline lookup yields CDR1 DFQATT and CDR2 SNEGSKA (reference sequence). V lost 1 base, J lost 7 bases, and 19 bases lay in between. CDR3 nucleotide sequence: TGCAGTGCTAGAGGGCCGTTGGGGGGGCGGCGTGAAAAACTGTTTTTT. This sequence encodes CSARGPLGGRREKLFF.

The V gene is TRBV11-2, the J gene TRBJ2-1; D unclear. Trimming took off 5 bases at V and 7 bases at J, with 9 bases between the two ends. The CDR3 consists of 12 residues. The germline gives CDR1 SGHAT, CDR2 FQNNGV. As DNA, the CDR3 is TGTGCCAGCAGCAACGCTGGGAATGAGCAGTTCTTC. Its translation is CASSNAGNEQFF. The variable domain in full, with the rest retrieved from reference TRBV11-2 and TRBJ2-1, is EAGVAQSPRYKIIEKRQSVAFWCNPISGHATLYWYQQILGQGPKLLIQFQNNGVVDDSQLPKDRFSAERLKGVDSTLKIQPAKLEDSAVYLCASSNAGNEQFFGPGTRLTVL.

As for this clonotype: This may be a read error: a much more frequent sequence differs by one nucleotide. V usage is TRBV29-1 and J usage is TRBJ2-1; TRBD1 is a possible D gene (5 bases). Germline V gene sequence: CDR1 SQVTM, CDR2 ANQGSEA. V was trimmed by 3 bases and J by 11 bases, leaving 14 bases between them. The CDR3 extends over 12 amino acids. The CDR3 protein is CSVDDLGRKQFF. DNA for the CDR3: TGCAGCGTTGATGACTTGGGGCGAAAGCAGTTCTTC.

This sequence joins TRBV10-3 and TRBJ2-7, with D unresolved. Germline V CDR1 and CDR2: ENHRY, SYGVKD. CDR3 length: 10 amino acids. Trimming took 5 bases from V and 3 from J, leaving 2 bases between them. In nucleotides, the CDR3 is TGTGCCATCAGTTACTACGAGCAGTACTTC. This sequence encodes CAISYYEQYF.

There are a few counts of this clonotype. The chain combines TRBV7-2 with TRBJ2-3, with TRBD2 matching 12 bases. The CDR3 loop spans 14 amino acids. Germline CDR1 SGHTA, CDR2 FQGNSA. Unmatched junction bases numbered 4, after V lost 3 bases and J lost 9 bases. CDR3 region: CASSFQGLAGTQYF. Here the CDR3 DNA reads TGTGCCAGCAGCTTTCAGGGACTAGCGGGCACGCAGTATTTT. Based on the CDR3 plus reference TRBV7-2 and TRBJ2-3, the full variable domain is GAGVSQSPSNKVTEKGKDVELRCDPISGHTALYWYRQSLGQGLEFLIYFQGNSAPDKSGLPSDRFSAERTGGSVSTLTIQRTQQEDSAVYLCASSFQGLAGTQYFGPGTRLTVL.

This clonotype was counted between two and nine times. The rearrangement uses TRBV9 and TRBJ2-5, with 9 nucleotides matching TRBD2. CDR3 length: 16 amino acids. The V and J ends lost 0 bases and 5 bases, in that order; junction bases with no gene match: 8. The germline V gene encodes CDR1 SGDLS and CDR2 YYNGEE. CDR3 bases: TGTGCCAGCAGCGTAGGTAGCGGGAGAATCCTGGAGACCCAGTACTTC. Its protein product is CASSVGSGRILETQYF.

This clonotype showed up just a few times. The rearrangement joins TRBV9 to TRBJ2-2; D is possibly TRBD1 (6 bases). CDR3 length: 16 residues. Germline CDR1 is SGDLS and CDR2 is YYNGEE. Between the trimmed V and J ends, which lost 4 bases and 2 bases, there was a span of 15 bases. The CDR3 sequence: CASSRRGDTNTGELFF. DNA of the CDR3: TGTGCCAGCAGCCGAAGAGGGGACACTAACACCGGGGAGCTGTTTTTT.

This chain uses TRBV20-1 with TRBJ1-3; 7 bases align to TRBD1. Trimming cost V 6 bases and J 1 base; bases outside gene matches: 6. Per the germline V gene, CDR1 is DFQATT and CDR2 is SNEGSKA (reference sequence). This CDR3 comprises 14 residues. The CDR3 DNA reads as TGCAGTGCCTTCGACAGGGAATCTGGAAACACCATATATTTT. Translation: CSAFDRESGNTIYF.

The rearrangement links TRBV11-2 to TRBJ2-7; 10 bases align to TRBD2. CDR3 size: 15 residues. Germline V lookup: CDR1 SGHAT, CDR2 FQNNGV. J gave up 7 bases and V 4 bases, and 10 bases lay outside the gene matches. CDR3 region: CASSSLGTSVYEQYF. As DNA, the CDR3 is TGTGCCAGCAGCTCACTCGGGACTAGCGTCTATGAGCAGTACTTC.

The chain couples TRBV9 to TRBJ1-2, with 10 bases fitting TRBD1. Per germline, CDR1 SGDLS and CDR2 YYNGEE. The CDR3 spans 16 residues. V was clipped by 3 bases and J by 4 bases; unmatched bases: 9. In nucleotides, the CDR3 is TGTGCCAGCAGCGCCCTGAGACAGGGGGCTACCTATGGCTACACCTTC. Its translation is CASSALRQGATYGYTF. Full variable domain (rest looked up from reference TRBV9 and TRBJ1-2): DSGVTQTPKHLITATGQRVTLRCSPRSGDLSVYWYQQSLDQGLQFLIQYYNGEERAKGNILERFSAQQFPDLHSELNLSSLELGDSALYFCASSALRQGATYGYTFGSGTRLTVV.

V usage is TRBV20-1 and J usage is TRBJ2-3, with D maybe TRBD2 (5 bases). The germline V gene encodes CDR1 DFQATT and CDR2 SNEGSKA (reference sequence). V lost 3 bases, J lost 2 bases, and 15 bases lay in between. The CDR3 spans 15 residues. The CDR3 coding sequence is TGCAGTGCTAGGATATCTAGCAGACCCACAGATACGCAGTATTTT. Its protein is CSARISSRPTDTQYF.

The CDR3 region has the DNA TGTGCCAGCAGCTTACCTAGAACGGGGGATACGCAGTATTTT. This gives the protein CASSLPRTGDTQYF. The genes are TRBV7-9 and TRBJ2-3; a weak D match, TRBD2 (5 bases). V gave up 2 bases and J gave up 6 bases, with 12 bases separating them. Germline loops: CDR1 SEHNR, CDR2 FQNEAQ (reference sequence). The CDR3 has 14 amino acids.

There are a few counts of this clonotype. The chain carries TRBV29-1 and TRBJ1-2, with 8 bases that match TRBD1. Germline loops: CDR1 SQVTM, CDR2 ANQGSEA. V shed 3 bases and J 2 bases; nucleotides not matched to a gene: 2. The CDR3 covers 13 residues. For the CDR3, the DNA is TGCAGCGTTGATTCAGGGGGCAACTATGGCTACACCTTC. It yields the protein CSVDSGGNYGYTF. Drawing the rest from reference TRBV29-1 and TRBJ1-2, the complete variable domain is SAVISQKPSRDICQRGTSLTIQCQVDSQVTMMFWYRQQPGQSLTLIATANQGSEATYESGFVIDKFPISRPNLTFSTLTVSNMSPEDSSIYLCSVDSGGNYGYTFGSGTRLTVV.